Listed here are 31 T cell receptor beta chains from one sample, sequenced in a study of blood T cell repertoires in COVID-19. The method was immunoSEQ multiplex PCR; TCRdb's version includes in-frame clones alone and lacks a portion of them. The sample lists 30,000 to 40,000 clones, 65% to 75% occurring once. Material for sequencing was peripheral blood. These receptors came from a man aged 70 or older with COVID-19, enrolled during active disease.

V is TRBV7-3 and J is TRBJ2-3; 8 bases align to TRBD1. CDR1 and CDR2 from the germline V gene are SGHTA and FQGTGA. V shed 0 bases, J shed 2 bases, and the junction held 10 bases outside the gene matches. CDR3 length equals 18 residues. The CDR3 loop is CASSLTAGGSFYTDTQYF. Here the CDR3 DNA reads TGTGCCAGCAGCTTAACGGCAGGGGGCTCGTTCTACACAGATACGCAGTATTTT.

In this sample, this clone turned up a few times. The V gene is TRBV5-1, the J gene TRBJ2-7, with 9 positions matching TRBD1. Germline values: CDR1 SGHRS, CDR2 YFSETQ. This CDR3 is built from 18 residues. With V trimmed by 5 bases and J by 7 bases, 22 bases remained unmatched. In DNA form, the CDR3 reads TGCGCCAGCAGACCACTGACATCCCGGGACAGGGAGATCGAAGAGCAGTACTTC. It codes for CASRPLTSRDREIEEQYF. Supplemented by reference TRBV5-1 and TRBJ2-7, the full variable domain reads KAGVTQTPRYLIKTRGQQVTLSCSPISGHRSVSWYQQTPGQGLQFLFEYFSETQRNKGNFPGRFSGRQFSNSRSEMNVSTLELGDSALYLCASRPLTSRDREIEEQYFGPGTRLTVT.

This clone is judged medium-sized. The chain joins TRBV5-5 to TRBJ2-7, with 12 bases fitting TRBD1. CDR3 length: 16 residues. V gave up 2 bases and J gave up 4 bases; unmatched junction bases: 7. The germline V gene encodes CDR1 SGHKS and CDR2 YYEKEE (reference sequence). CDR3 in amino acids: CASSLAPGQGAYEQYF. CDR3 DNA sequence: TGTGCCAGCAGCTTAGCACCGGGACAGGGGGCTTACGAGCAGTACTTC.

This chain joins TRBV5-1 and TRBJ2-5; D is perhaps TRBD2 (5 bases). V lost 4 bases, J lost 4 bases, and 20 bases lay in between. The CDR3 extends over 16 amino acids. The germline V gene encodes CDR1 SGHRS and CDR2 YFSETQ. The CDR3 DNA reads as TGCGCCAGCAGCACACTCCAAATAAGGGAGAGAGAGACCCAGTACTTC. Translated, it gives CASSTLQIRERETQYF.

The chain recombines TRBV6-5 with TRBJ2-7; the D is unclear. In germline, CDR1 is MNHEY, CDR2 SVGAGI. V lost 8 bases and J 3 bases, leaving 8 bases between the germline ends. The CDR3 has 11 residues. The CDR3 region has the DNA TGTGCCAGCGCAGGCCTCTACGAGCAGTACTTC. Protein: CASAGLYEQYF.

The chain employs TRBV18 and TRBJ2-3; possible D gene TRBD2, 5 bases. Deletions cut 6 bases from V and 5 bases from J, with 6 bases between. Germline V gene sequence: CDR1 KGHSH, CDR2 LQKENI. This CDR3 contains 11 residues. CDR3: CASSRGDTQYF. In DNA, the CDR3 is TGTGCCAGCTCTCGGGGAGATACGCAGTATTTT.

The chain uses TRBV6-4 and TRBJ1-6, with D perhaps matching TRBD1 (5 bases). V was trimmed by 4 bases and J by 6 bases, leaving 13 bases between them. Germline V gene data show CDR1 as MRHNA and CDR2 as SNTAGT. The CDR3 contains 15 residues. This chain's CDR3 is CASSGFWQGNSPLHF. CDR3 in DNA: TGTGCCAGCAGTGGCTTTTGGCAGGGTAATTCACCCCTCCACTTT.

The rearrangement uses TRBV19 and TRBJ2-7; D is unresolved. The CDR3 covers 14 residues. The V end was cut by 2 bases, the J end by 0 bases, with 8 bases between. Germline lookup yields CDR1 LNHDA and CDR2 SQIVND (reference sequence). In DNA, the CDR3 is TGTGCCAGTAGTATATTTCCGAGCTCCTACGAGCAGTACTTC. This codes for CASSIFPSSYEQYF.

Within the sample, this clone is large. The V gene is TRBV4-2, the J gene TRBJ2-7; TRBD2 agrees at 8 bases. V was clipped by 3 bases and J by 3 bases; unmatched bases: 7. CDR1 LGHNA and CDR2 YNFKEQ come from the germline V gene. The CDR3 is 15 amino acids. The CDR3, as DNA: TGTGCCAGCAGCCAGGCCGGGACTAGTCACTACGAGCAGTACTTC. Its translation: CASSQAGTSHYEQYF.

The chain carries TRBV6-4 and TRBJ1-1; no firm D call. Germline V gives CDR1 MRHNA, CDR2 SNTAGT. The CDR3 extends over 12 amino acids. Trimming removed 2 bases at V and 11 bases at J, with 12 bases between. As DNA, the CDR3 is TGTGCCAGCAGTGACACGGGGTTAGTTGCTTTCTTT. Translation gives CASSDTGLVAFF.

This clone has just one count. This sequence joins TRBV30 and TRBJ1-2; possible D gene TRBD1, 5 bases. V was shortened by 2 bases and J by 4 bases, with 11 bases between the two germline ends. This CDR3 is 13 amino acids long. CDR1 is GTSNPN, CDR2 SVGIG, per germline (reference sequence). The CDR3 DNA reads TGTGCCTGGAGTATACAGGCGTCCTATGGCTACACCTTC. Protein sequence: CAWSIQASYGYTF.

The V and J genes are TRBV4-1 and TRBJ1-6; D might be TRBD1 (6 bases). CDR3 length: 17 amino acids. Germline lookup yields CDR1 MGHRA and CDR2 YSYEKL. V was shortened by 6 bases and J by 5 bases, with 20 bases between the two germline ends. CDR3 amino acids: CASSYNPGASNNSPLHF. Written as DNA, the CDR3 is TGCGCCAGCAGTTATAACCCAGGGGCATCCAATAATTCACCCCTCCACTTT.

The V gene is TRBV27, the J gene TRBJ1-1, with D unresolved. The V gene lost 4 bases and the J gene lost 0 bases, with 9 bases spanning the gap. The CDR3 extends over 14 amino acids. Germline CDR1 reads MNHEY; CDR2 reads SMNVEV (reference sequence). The CDR3, as DNA: TGTGCCAGCAGTTCCCCCCAGTTGAACACTGAAGCTTTCTTT. Translating gives CASSSPQLNTEAFF.

The gene calls are TRBV7-9 and TRBJ2-6, with unresolved D. The CDR3 runs to 15 residues. Germline CDR1 SEHNR, CDR2 FQNEAQ (reference sequence). Trimming removed 5 bases at V and 0 bases at J, with 8 bases between. DNA for the CDR3: TGTGCCAGCAGCCCCCGCGGCTCTGGGGCCAACGTCCTGACTTTC. This sequence encodes CASSPRGSGANVLTF.

V is TRBV6-5 and J is TRBJ1-5, with no clear D. V was shortened by 5 bases and J by 11 bases, with 13 bases between the two germline ends. Per the germline V gene, CDR1 is MNHEY and CDR2 is SVGAGI. The CDR3 has 12 amino acids. The CDR3 protein is CASSRGAWSQHF. In DNA form, the CDR3 reads TGTGCCAGCAGTCGGGGTGCTTGGTCCCAGCATTTT.

V and J are TRBV30 and TRBJ1-3; 8 positions agree with TRBD1. V dropped 4 bases and J dropped 4; count of bases not matched to a gene: 9. Germline assignment: CDR1 GTSNPN and CDR2 SVGIG (reference sequence). This CDR3 is built from 15 residues. This CDR3 reads CAWNPRGRSGNTIYF. Written as DNA, the CDR3 is TGTGCCTGGAACCCCAGGGGGCGCTCCGGAAACACCATATATTTT.

The chain is built from TRBV5-1 and TRBJ1-3; 7 nucleotides line up with TRBD1. The CDR3 length is 16 residues. J lost 0 bases, V lost 0 bases, and 3 bases had no gene match. Germline CDR1 is SGHRS and CDR2 is YFSETQ. In DNA, the CDR3 is TGCGCCAGCAGCTTGGGAACAGGGGACTCTGGAAACACCATATATTTT. Protein: CASSLGTGDSGNTIYF. The variable domain in full, completed from reference TRBV5-1 and TRBJ1-3, reads KAGVTQTPRYLIKTRGQQVTLSCSPISGHRSVSWYQQTPGQGLQFLFEYFSETQRNKGNFPGRFSGRQFSNSRSEMNVSTLELGDSALYLCASSLGTGDSGNTIYFGEGSWLTVV.

The J gene is TRBJ1-3, the V gene TRBV6-6; no reliable D call. This CDR3 contains 11 residues. Germline V lookup: CDR1 MNHNY, CDR2 SVGAGI (reference sequence). The V and J ends lost 7 bases and 2 bases respectively, with 3 bases between them. CDR3 nucleotides: TGTGCCAGCACGGCTGGAAACACCATATATTTT. This codes for CASTAGNTIYF.

This chain links TRBV10-3 with TRBJ1-2; 7 positions match TRBD1. V was pared by 4 bases and J by 2 bases, with 7 bases of the junction left unmatched. The CDR3 length is 15 residues. Germline V gives CDR1 ENHRY, CDR2 SYGVKD. CDR3 DNA: TGTGCCATCAGTGGGGCAGGAGGGGGCAACTATGGCTACACCTTC. Translated: CAISGAGGGNYGYTF.

This chain connects TRBV29-1 to TRBJ2-1; 8 positions match TRBD2. The CDR3 contains 14 residues. Germline CDR1 is SQVTM and CDR2 is ANQGSEA. V shed 3 bases, J shed 7 bases, and the junction held 8 bases outside the gene matches. The CDR3 coding sequence is TGCAGCGTTGATCAAGGCGGGAGGCCTAATGAGCAGTTCTTC. Translating it yields CSVDQGGRPNEQFF.

CDR3 DNA sequence: TGCAGCGTTGTAGGCGGGATCAAAGATACGCAGTATTTT. Translating gives CSVVGGIKDTQYF. The V and J genes are TRBV29-1 and TRBJ2-3, with a tentative D call TRBD2 (6 bases). V lost 4 bases and J 5 bases, leaving 13 bases between the germline ends. The CDR3 totals 13 residues. CDR1 and CDR2 from the germline V gene are SQVTM and ANQGSEA.

The chain employs TRBV18 and TRBJ2-1; 8 bases align to TRBD2. With V trimmed by 3 bases and J by 8 bases, 12 bases remained unmatched. Germline V gene lookup returns CDR1 KGHSH and CDR2 LQKENI. This CDR3 comprises 16 residues. CDR3 loop: CASSPPGGGAGDEQFF. The CDR3 DNA reads TGTGCCAGCTCACCCCCCGGGGGGGGAGCTGGCGATGAGCAGTTCTTC.

This chain uses TRBV28 with TRBJ2-2; D not resolved. In germline, CDR1 is MDHEN, CDR2 SYDVKM. V lost 10 bases, J lost 6 bases, and 15 bases lay in between. CDR3 length: 13 amino acids. CDR3 DNA: TGTGCCACCAATAACCACGGGTCCGGGGAGCTGTTTTTT. Encoded protein: CATNNHGSGELFF.

The DNA of the CDR3 is TGTGCCAGCAGCCCCTCTGGGGGGGCTGGCTACGAGCAGTACTTC. Residues: CASSPSGGAGYEQYF. This chain connects TRBV25-1 to TRBJ2-7; weak D call: TRBD2 (7 bases). Germline assignment: CDR1 MGHDK and CDR2 SYGVNS. V lost 6 bases and J lost 3, with 18 bases in between. CDR3 length: 15 residues.

The J gene is TRBJ1-5, the V gene TRBV5-6; TRBD1 aligns across 7 bases. The CDR3 loop spans 15 amino acids. Germline loops: CDR1 SGHDT, CDR2 YYEEEE. J lost 8 bases, V lost 4 bases, and 12 bases had no gene match. CDR3 bases: TGTGCCAGCAGCATGGGACTGACAGGGAGAAAGCCCCAGCATTTT. This encodes CASSMGLTGRKPQHF.

V usage is TRBV7-2 and J usage is TRBJ2-1; TRBD2 might be the D (5 bases). Trimming removed 8 bases at V and 0 bases at J, with 11 bases between. Germline CDR1 reads SGHTA; CDR2 reads FQGNSA. The CDR3 length is 14 residues. The CDR3 loop reads CASGEMNSYNEQFF. Here the CDR3 DNA reads TGTGCCAGCGGGGAGATGAACTCCTACAATGAGCAGTTCTTC. The whole variable domain, filled in from reference TRBV7-2 and TRBJ2-1, reads GAGVSQSPSNKVTEKGKDVELRCDPISGHTALYWYRQSLGQGLEFLIYFQGNSAPDKSGLPSDRFSAERTGGSVSTLTIQRTQQEDSAVYLCASGEMNSYNEQFFGPGTRLTVL.

This chain uses TRBV10-3 with TRBJ2-5; TRBD1 matches at 12 bases. J lost 5 bases, V lost 4 bases, and 5 bases had no gene match. Germline V CDR1 and CDR2: ENHRY, SYGVKD. This CDR3 has 15 residues. This chain's CDR3 is CAISGGTGGQETQYF. DNA for the CDR3: TGTGCCATCAGTGGCGGGACAGGGGGCCAGGAGACCCAGTACTTC.

Here the CDR3 reads CASSLTVSSGYTF. CDR3 bases: TGCGCCAGCAGCTTGACAGTCAGCTCCGGCTACACCTTC. The chain combines TRBV5-1 with TRBJ1-2, with D uncertain. Germline CDR1 and CDR2: SGHRS and YFSETQ. The CDR3 extends over 13 amino acids. The V and J ends lost 1 base and 8 bases respectively, with 12 bases between them. The variable domain in full, with the rest retrieved from reference TRBV5-1 and TRBJ1-2, is KAGVTQTPRYLIKTRGQQVTLSCSPISGHRSVSWYQQTPGQGLQFLFEYFSETQRNKGNFPGRFSGRQFSNSRSEMNVSTLELGDSALYLCASSLTVSSGYTFGSGTRLTVV.

The V call is TRBV7-2, the J call TRBJ2-3; D is possibly TRBD1 (6 bases). Germline CDR1 SGHTA, CDR2 FQGNSA. This CDR3 contains 14 residues. V gave up 1 base and J gave up 3 bases, with 8 bases separating them. The CDR3: CASSLVGTTDTQYF. Here the CDR3 DNA reads TGTGCCAGCAGCTTAGTCGGGACAACAGATACGCAGTATTTT.

This clone was detected only a few times. The chain couples TRBV7-2 to TRBJ2-7; no clear D. Per germline, CDR1 SGHTA and CDR2 FQGNSA. Trimming shortened V by 4 bases and J by 7 bases, and 11 bases separated the two germline ends. This CDR3 is built from 12 residues. The CDR3 region has the DNA TGTGCCAGCAGCTCTACAGAGTGGGAGCAGTACTTC. Translation gives CASSSTEWEQYF.

This chain joins TRBV9 and TRBJ1-2; 9 nucleotides line up with TRBD1. Trimming at V came to 0 bases and at J to 4 bases, leaving 16 bases not matched to a gene. This CDR3 comprises 19 residues. Germline V gene data show CDR1 as SGDLS and CDR2 as YYNGEE. The CDR3 here is CASSVGPGTGWQSGYGYTF. Written as DNA, the CDR3 is TGTGCCAGCAGCGTAGGACCCGGGACAGGGTGGCAATCAGGCTATGGCTACACCTTC.